This T cell receptor (beta chain) was obtained from a study of OX40 agonist ivuxolimab in advanced cancers. Study details: Intravenous ivuxolimab at 0.01 to 10 mg/kg was given to patients every 2 weeks. Males comprised approximately 81% of the group, whose mean age was approximately 61 years (range roughly 20 to 85).

Study-wide points: Some of the nonresponding patients also showed low levels of normalized T-cell clonal expansion. Relative to CD4+ cells, CD8+ T cells on average had more expanded clones.

Assay used: immunoSEQ multiplex PCR; TCRdb lists only in-frame clones, some missing. The repertoire has 50,000 to 80,000 clones, roughly 84% of them found once; the top ten carry over 2.5%. Note on this clone: Its cognate antigen is unknown.

Losses at the gene ends were 10 bases for V and 1 base for J; bases not matched to a gene: 7. CDR1 is ENHRY and CDR2 is SYGVKD in the germline V gene. The CDR3 runs 14 residues. Sequencing used CD4+ or CD8+ T cells sorted from blood, obtained in a trial of the OX40 agonist ivuxolimab. J is TRBJ2-3 and V is TRBV10-3, with 8 positions matching TRBD1. The sequence came from an adult with an advanced solid tumor such as melanoma, head and neck, liver or kidney cancer. In DNA form, the CDR3 reads TGTGCCACCAGGGGGCAGGGTGGCACAGATACGCAGTATTTT. As protein: CATRGQGGTDTQYF.